The entry below gives a single TCR beta chain sequence along with its context. CDR3 length: 14 residues. V lost 7 bases and J lost 6, with 15 bases in between. Germline-derived CDR1 and CDR2 are SNHLY and FYNNEI. This record belongs to a study of T-cell reconstitution after alpha-beta-depleted transplantation in children. For TCRbeta, the library was prepared with unique molecular identifiers. One entry per CDR3 protein results from TCRdb running MiXCR on the PCR reads. The sample holds 200,000 to 250,000 distinct CDR3 sequences; approximately 8% are singletons and the top ten take 35%. This sequence joins TRBV2 and TRBJ2-2; TRBD1 is a possible D gene (5 bases). The receptor was derived from a male patient between 2 and 15 years old who had a stem cell transplant for acute myeloid leukemia, so the T cells may come from the graft donor. The source material was PBMCs, mostly from graft donor cells, sampled 360 days after TCRalphabeta/CD19-depleted stem cell transplant. The chain's CDR3 is CASTRQGVAGELFF. The CDR3 DNA reads TGTGCCAGCACCCGACAAGGGGTGGCCGGGGAGCTGTTTTTT.